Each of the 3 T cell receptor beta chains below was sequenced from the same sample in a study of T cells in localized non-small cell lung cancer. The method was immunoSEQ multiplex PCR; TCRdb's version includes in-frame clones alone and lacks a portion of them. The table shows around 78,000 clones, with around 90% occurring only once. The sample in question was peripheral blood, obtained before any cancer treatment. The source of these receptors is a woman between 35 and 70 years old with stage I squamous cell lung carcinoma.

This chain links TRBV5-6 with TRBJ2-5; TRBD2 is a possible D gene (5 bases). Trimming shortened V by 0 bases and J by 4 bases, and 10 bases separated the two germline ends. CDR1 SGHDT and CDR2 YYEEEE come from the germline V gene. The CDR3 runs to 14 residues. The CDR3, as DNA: TGTGCCAGCAGCTTGGCGGGGTGGGGAGAGACCCAGTACTTC. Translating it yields CASSLAGWGETQYF.

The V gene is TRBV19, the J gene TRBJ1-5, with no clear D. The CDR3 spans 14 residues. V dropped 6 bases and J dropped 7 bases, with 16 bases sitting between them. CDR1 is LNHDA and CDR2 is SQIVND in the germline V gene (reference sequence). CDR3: CASRRDTAPQPQHF. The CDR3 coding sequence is TGTGCCAGTAGGAGAGACACGGCTCCCCAGCCCCAGCATTTT.

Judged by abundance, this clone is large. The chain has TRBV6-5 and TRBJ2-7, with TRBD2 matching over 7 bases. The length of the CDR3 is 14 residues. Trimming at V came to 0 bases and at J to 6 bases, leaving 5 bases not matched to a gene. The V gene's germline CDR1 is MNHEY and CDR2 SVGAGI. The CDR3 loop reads CASSYSGGSLEQYF. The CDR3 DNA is TGTGCCAGCAGTTACTCGGGGGGGTCCCTCGAGCAGTACTTC.